This is a list of T cell receptor beta chains from one sample in a study of OX40 agonist ivuxolimab in advanced cancers. Here immunoSEQ multiplex PCR was the method, and the copy in TCRdb shows in-frame clones only, minus some. The profile shows some 63,000 clones, 87% of them singletons. This specimen consisted of CD4+ or CD8+ T cells sorted from blood, obtained in a trial of the OX40 agonist ivuxolimab. All receptors come from an adult with an advanced solid tumor such as melanoma, head and neck, liver or kidney cancer. Each CDR3 is given with its conserved first and last residue. A D gene is named only where the DNA matches it firmly. A clone size is listed for some rows: how often the clone was seen (once, few, many), or a class if it is expanded.

cdr3_nt,cdr3_aa,d_call,clone_size,v_call,j_call
TGTGCCAGCAGCTTGGAAGGGTACGAGGGGAGCTATGGCTACACCTTC,CASSLEGYEGSYGYTF,.,.,TRBV5-5,TRBJ1-2
TGTGCCAGCAGCTTCATACAGGGTTCACCCCTCCACTTT,CASSFIQGSPLHF,.,few,TRBV5-6,TRBJ1-6
TGTGCCAGCAGTCCCCTAACCCAATCCAACGAGCAGTACTTC,CASSPLTQSNEQYF,.,.,TRBV6-1,TRBJ2-7
TGTGCCAGCAGCTTAGCTAGCGGGGTCACAGATACGCAGTATTTT,CASSLASGVTDTQYF,TRBD2,.,TRBV7-9,TRBJ2-3
TGTGCCAGCAGTCGCAGGGACCATGAAGCTTTCTTT,CASSRRDHEAFF,.,few,TRBV14,TRBJ1-1
TGTGCCAGCAGACGGGACGGCCAGAACACCGGGGAGCTGTTTTTT,CASRRDGQNTGELFF,.,few,TRBV6-4,TRBJ2-2
TGCGCCAGCAGCCCGGACTGGGGGGAGACCCAGTACTTC,CASSPDWGETQYF,.,few,TRBV4-1,TRBJ2-5
TGCGCCAGCAGCCAAGGGGACAGGAGGGATACGGGAAAACTGTTTTTT,CASSQGDRRDTGKLFF,TRBD1,.,TRBV4-1,TRBJ1-4
TGTGCCAGCTCACCACAGATAAACACAGATACGCAGTATTTT,CASSPQINTDTQYF,.,.,TRBV18,TRBJ2-3
TGTGCCAGCAGCTTTAATAGCGGGAGAGGGTCCTACAATGAGCAGTTCTTC,CASSFNSGRGSYNEQFF,TRBD2,.,TRBV7-9,TRBJ2-1
TGTGCCACGGGAGGGCTGAACGAGTATTTT,CATGGLNEYF,TRBD2,.,TRBV7-2,TRBJ2-3